This T cell receptor (beta chain) was sequenced during a study of cytomegalovirus exposure and HLA in healthy donors. Study-level information: According to later analysis, the same platform produced the 120 or so validation and some 680 first-cohort repertoires.

An approximately 120-subject validation cohort, separate from the approximately 720-subject first cohort, supplied the donors. This clone was detected a few times. Antigen unknown. Repertoires were generated with immunoSEQ multiplex PCR, while TCRdb's copy carries only in-frame clones and drops some. The data show under 200,000 clones, nearly 90% seen once. The CDR3 consists of 11 residues. The germline V and J ends were trimmed by 6 bases and 6 bases, with 9 bases remaining between them. Germline values: CDR1 DFQATT, CDR2 SNEGSKA (reference sequence). Findings and caveats of the study: The study listed roughly 160 cytomegalovirus-associated TCR beta chains. Clusters of TCRs from the first cohort tended to co-occur in the roughly 120 validation repertoires (as a later analysis found).

The sequence was collected from a woman aged 18-29 years in good health and CMV-seropositive. Material for sequencing was PBMCs. The chain combines TRBV20-1 with TRBJ2-1; unclear D gene. CDR3 protein: CSAGSVNEQFF. In DNA form, the CDR3 reads TGCAGTGCGGGCAGTGTCAATGAGCAGTTCTTC.